This T cell receptor (beta chain) was sequenced for a study of blood T cell repertoires in COVID-19. About the research overall: The cDNA or gDNA used as material had been derived from T cells, B-cell-depleted T cells, or PBMCs.

Authors' analysis steps: Reference gene primers were amplified, and this amplification served to estimate nucleated cell counts. Assay used: immunoSEQ multiplex PCR; TCRdb lists only in-frame clones, some missing. The V and J calls and clone size were taken over from that table, and D and trimming were inferred from the DNA. There are approximately 50,000 clones in the sample; about nine tenths occur only once, and approximately 4.9% lies in the top ten. This CDR3 is built from 13 residues. V dropped 6 bases and J dropped 0 bases, with 7 bases sitting between them. Per germline, CDR1 KGHSH and CDR2 LQKENI.

Sequencing was performed on peripheral blood. This receptor was obtained from a man between 65 and 79 years old with acute or convalescent COVID-19. The chain joins TRBV18 to TRBJ2-3; D gene uncertain. The CDR3 DNA sequence: TGTGCCAGCTCGTCGACAAGCACAGATACGCAGTATTTT. It codes for CASSSTSTDTQYF.